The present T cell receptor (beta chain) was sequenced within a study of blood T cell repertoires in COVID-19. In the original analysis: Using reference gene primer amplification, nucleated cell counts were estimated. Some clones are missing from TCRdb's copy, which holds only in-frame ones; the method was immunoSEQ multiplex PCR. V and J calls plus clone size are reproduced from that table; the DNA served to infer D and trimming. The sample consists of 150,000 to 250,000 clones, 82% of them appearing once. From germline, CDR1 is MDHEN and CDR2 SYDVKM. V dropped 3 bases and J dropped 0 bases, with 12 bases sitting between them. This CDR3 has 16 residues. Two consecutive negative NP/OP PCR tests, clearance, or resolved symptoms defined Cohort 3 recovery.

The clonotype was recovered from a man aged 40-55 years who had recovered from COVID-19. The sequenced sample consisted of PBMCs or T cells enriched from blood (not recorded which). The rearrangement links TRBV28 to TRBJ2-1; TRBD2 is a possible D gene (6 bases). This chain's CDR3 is CASSFAFGSSYNEQFF. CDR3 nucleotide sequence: TGTGCCAGCAGTTTCGCTTTCGGGAGCTCCTACAATGAGCAGTTCTTC. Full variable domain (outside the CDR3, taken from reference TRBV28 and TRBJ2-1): DVKVTQSSRYLVKRTGEKVFLECVQDMDHENMFWYRQDPGLGLRLIYFSYDVKMKEKGDIPEGYSVSREKKERFSLILESASTNQTSMYLCASSFAFGSSYNEQFFGPGTRLTVL.